These 29 T cell receptor beta chains share one sample of origin, sequenced in a study of Ad26.COV2.S vaccination and SARS-CoV-2 variants. Sequenced by immunoSEQ multiplex PCR; TCRdb stores in-frame clones only, minus some. The repertoire has some 390,000 clones, 75% to 90% of them found once; the top ten carry 3.5%. Treatment defined: roughly 18 received Ad26.COV2.S at low or high dose, single or two shots; roughly 5 received placebo; per-sample allocation not given. Specimen acquisition occurred on day 63 following the initial vaccine or placebo injection. This material consisted of peripheral blood, taken in a trial of Ad26.COV2.S vaccine versus placebo. The receptors here all came from a person between 18 and 60 years old who received the Ad26.COV2.S COVID-19 vaccine or a placebo.

V usage is TRBV13 and J usage is TRBJ2-3; TRBD1 is a possible D gene (5 bases). There are 14 residues in the CDR3. V gave up 0 bases and J gave up 3 bases, with 7 bases separating them. Per the germline V gene, CDR1 is PRHDT and CDR2 is FYEKMQ (reference sequence). CDR3 residues: CASSLGQGTDTQYF. CDR3 DNA: TGTGCCAGCAGCTTAGGGCAGGGAACAGATACGCAGTATTTT.

The CDR3 DNA follows: TGCGCCAGCAGCCATGGCCCCCTTAATGAAAAACTGTTTTTT. Encoded protein: CASSHGPLNEKLFF. The genes are TRBV4-1 and TRBJ1-4; D not resolved. V lost 3 bases, J lost 4 bases, and 9 bases lay in between. Germline CDR1 is MGHRA and CDR2 is YSYEKL. The CDR3 is 14 amino acids.

The gene calls are TRBV6-5 and TRBJ1-1, with TRBD1 as a possible D gene (5 bases). CDR1 is MNHEY and CDR2 is SVGAGI in the germline V gene. The V end lost 1 base, the J end lost 1 base, and 10 bases lay between the germline ends. The CDR3 spans 15 residues. CDR3: CASSYFAGTNTEAFF. Here the CDR3 DNA reads TGTGCCAGCAGTTACTTCGCAGGGACGAACACTGAAGCTTTCTTT.

CDR3 sequence: CASSPRVPAGNTEAFF. CDR3 in DNA: TGTGCCAGCAGCCCTAGGGTTCCCGCGGGGAACACTGAAGCTTTCTTT. The chain carries TRBV11-2 and TRBJ1-1; no definite D call. The CDR3 is made up of 16 amino acids. V lost 5 bases, J lost 1 base, and 17 bases lay in between. Germline loops: CDR1 SGHAT, CDR2 FQNNGV.

The rearrangement uses TRBV2 and TRBJ1-6; TRBD1 is a possible D gene (6 bases). V lost 0 bases to trimming and J lost 9 bases, with 15 bases between them. Germline V gene sequence: CDR1 SNHLY, CDR2 FYNNEI. The CDR3 totals 16 residues. In DNA, the CDR3 is TGTGCCAGCAGTGAAGCCCCCCCGGACAGCGCTTCACCCCTCCACTTT. Amino acid sequence: CASSEAPPDSASPLHF. Supplemented by reference TRBV2 and TRBJ1-6, the full variable domain reads EPEVTQTPSHQVTQMGQEVILRCVPISNHLYFYWYRQILGQKVEFLVSFYNNEISEKSEIFDDQFSVERPDGSNFTLKIRSTKLEDSAMYFCASSEAPPDSASPLHFGNGTRLTVT.

The chain uses TRBV25-1 and TRBJ1-2, with D unresolved. Germline V gives CDR1 MGHDK, CDR2 SYGVNS. The CDR3 totals 15 residues. V lost 2 bases to trimming and J lost 8 bases, with 18 bases between them. In DNA, the CDR3 is TGTGCCAGCAGTGAAAGGAAGAGTGGCCTTTGGGGCTACACCTTC. Its translation: CASSERKSGLWGYTF.

J is TRBJ2-3 and V is TRBV5-1; D remains unclear. Germline lookup yields CDR1 SGHRS and CDR2 YFSETQ. The CDR3 loop spans 12 amino acids. With 5 bases removed from V and 6 bases from J, the gap between germline ends came to 10 bases. The CDR3 region is CASSVGVDTQYF. The CDR3 DNA follows: TGCGCCAGCAGTGTTGGTGTGGATACGCAGTATTTT.

V is TRBV21-1 and J is TRBJ2-7; TRBD2, as called in the table, went unchecked against the DNA. TRBV21-1 is tagged as a pseudogene. The CDR3 loop spans 16 amino acids. For the CDR3, the DNA is TGTGCCAGCAGCAAAGGGCTTCGGGGAAGCTCCTACGAGCAGTACTTC. Translating it yields CASSKGLRGSSYEQYF.

The chain carries TRBV19 and TRBJ1-1, with D unclear. Germline V gene sequence: CDR1 LNHDA, CDR2 SQIVND (reference sequence). The CDR3 is 13 amino acids. With 5 bases removed from V and 1 base from J, the gap between germline ends came to 8 bases. CDR3 bases: TGTGCCAGTAGTTATACAGAGAACACTGAAGCTTTCTTT. Its translation: CASSYTENTEAFF.

The J gene is TRBJ2-5, the V gene TRBV25-1; 11 nucleotides agree with TRBD1. The CDR3 runs to 15 residues. With 1 base clipped from V and 5 bases from J, the junction kept 3 bases outside the gene matches. Germline CDR1 and CDR2: MGHDK and SYGVNS. The CDR3 DNA reads TGTGCCAGCAGTGAATGGACAGGGGGCTTGGAGACCCAGTACTTC. This encodes CASSEWTGGLETQYF.

The genes are TRBV6-1 and TRBJ2-6; D remains ambiguous. V lost 2 bases and J lost 2, with 13 bases in between. The V gene's germline CDR1 is MNHNS and CDR2 SASEGT. This CDR3 is built from 17 residues. CDR3 residues: CASSEIGVGTGANVLTF. CDR3 DNA: TGTGCCAGCAGTGAAATTGGGGTGGGGACTGGGGCCAACGTCCTGACTTTC.

The chain uses TRBV29-1 and TRBJ1-2; tentatively, D is TRBD1 (6 bases). The germline CDR1 and CDR2 sequences are SQVTM and ANQGSEA. The CDR3 sequence is 17 residues long. Trimming took off 3 bases at V and 1 base at J, with 21 bases between the two ends. DNA of the CDR3: TGCAGCGTTGAGGCCCGGGGGCGCCTAGGGGGTAACTATGGCTACACCTTC. Translating it yields CSVEARGRLGGNYGYTF. The full variable domain, with the rest looked up from reference TRBV29-1 and TRBJ1-2, is SAVISQKPSRDICQRGTSLTIQCQVDSQVTMMFWYRQQPGQSLTLIATANQGSEATYESGFVIDKFPISRPNLTFSTLTVSNMSPEDSSIYLCSVEARGRLGGNYGYTFGSGTRLTVV.

The chain employs TRBV10-2 and TRBJ1-4; TRBD1 aligns across 7 bases. In germline, CDR1 is WSHSY, CDR2 SAAADI. CDR3 length equals 15 residues. The junction had 3 bases not matched to a gene; V was cut back by 0 bases and J by 5 bases. The CDR3 DNA is TGCGCCAGCAGTGAGTCGGGACAGACGAATGAAAAACTGTTTTTT. Translated, it gives CASSESGQTNEKLFF.

This clone has a handful of counts. This chain uses TRBV5-1 with TRBJ2-2; 8 bases are shared with TRBD2. This CDR3 has 15 amino acids. V shed 0 bases, J shed 3 bases, and the junction held 1 base outside the gene matches. The germline gives CDR1 SGHRS, CDR2 YFSETQ. Here the CDR3 DNA reads TGCGCCAGCAGCTTGGGACTAGCGCACACCGGGGAGCTGTTTTTT. It specifies CASSLGLAHTGELFF.

The chain couples TRBV5-6 to TRBJ2-1; 7 bases are a match to TRBD1. Germline values: CDR1 SGHDT, CDR2 YYEEEE. The CDR3 is 11 amino acids. V shed 7 bases and J 7 bases; nucleotides not matched to a gene: 2. CDR3 sequence reads: CASLRGNEQFF. The CDR3 DNA reads as TGTGCCAGCCTCAGGGGGAATGAGCAGTTCTTC.

In regard to this clone: Other DNA sequences of this sample code for an identical CDR3. V usage is TRBV6-5 and J usage is TRBJ1-1, with D unresolved. Germline V gene lookup returns CDR1 MNHEY and CDR2 SVGAGI. This CDR3 comprises 13 residues. Trimming pared 0 bases from V and 4 bases from J, leaving 6 bases between. The CDR3 sequence is CASSYSAGTEAFF. CDR3 sequence (DNA): TGTGCCAGCAGTTACTCCGCGGGCACTGAAGCTTTCTTT.

V and J are TRBV3-1 (or the pseudogene TRBV3-2) and TRBJ1-2; D perhaps matches TRBD1 (6 bases). This CDR3 is 14 amino acids long. Germline V CDR1 and CDR2: LGHDT, YNNKEL (reference sequence). Trimming removed 2 bases from V and 2 bases from J, with 9 bases in between. The CDR3 spells CASSQPGTNYGYTF. The CDR3 DNA reads TGTGCCAGCAGCCAACCCGGGACAAACTATGGCTACACCTTC.

The chain employs TRBV3-1 (or the pseudogene TRBV3-2) and TRBJ1-2; D perhaps matches TRBD1 (5 bases). CDR3 length: 16 amino acids. The germline CDR1 and CDR2 sequences are LGHDT and YNNKEL (reference sequence). The V end lost 3 bases, the J end lost 2 bases, and 16 bases lay between the germline ends. The CDR3 region has the DNA TGTGCCAGCAGCCACCAAAGGGGCGGCGCGAACTATGGCTACACCTTC. It is translated as CASSHQRGGANYGYTF.

The rearrangement uses TRBV6-5 and TRBJ1-2, with TRBD1 identical over 7 bases. V lost 4 bases to trimming and J lost 10 bases; unmatched junction nucleotides: 18. CDR1 and CDR2 (germline): MNHEY, SVGAGI. The CDR3 extends over 16 amino acids. The CDR3 is CASSSWPGTERMDYTF. The CDR3 nucleotides read TGTGCCAGCAGTTCTTGGCCCGGGACAGAAAGAATGGACTACACCTTC.

This rearrangement joins TRBV7-2 to TRBJ2-1; TRBD2 matches at 9 bases. Germline V gene sequence: CDR1 SGHTA, CDR2 FQGNSA. Unmatched junction bases numbered 4, after V lost 3 bases and J lost 4 bases. This CDR3 comprises 15 residues. The chain's CDR3 is CASSFSGGGYNEQFF. CDR3 nucleotide sequence: TGTGCCAGCAGCTTTAGCGGGGGCGGGTACAATGAGCAGTTCTTC.

The chain is built from TRBV4-1 and TRBJ1-2; the D gene is possibly TRBD1 (6 bases). V was trimmed by 1 base and J by 4 bases, leaving 13 bases between them. The germline V gene has CDR1 MGHRA and CDR2 YSYEKL. This CDR3 has 15 residues. The CDR3 region is CASSQVVRGIYGYTF. CDR3 nucleotide sequence: TGCGCCAGCAGCCAAGTTGTTAGGGGGATCTATGGCTACACCTTC.

CDR3 sequence (DNA): TGTGCCAGCAGCAAAAGCCGGGCCGGTTTGGAAAAACTGTTTTTT. This translates into CASSKSRAGLEKLFF. The chain links TRBV21-1 to TRBJ1-4. TRBV21-1 is termed a pseudogene. The CDR3 length is 15 residues.

This rearrangement joins TRBV6-2 or TRBV6-3 to TRBJ1-1, with no clear D. Germline loops: CDR1 MNHEY, CDR2 SVGEGT. V lost 5 bases and J 5 bases, leaving 12 bases between the germline ends. The CDR3 length is 13 residues. The DNA of the CDR3 is TGTGCCAGCAGTCTTCCTATTTTTACTGAAGCTTTCTTT. This sequence encodes CASSLPIFTEAFF.

The chain is built from TRBV25-1 and TRBJ1-6, with D maybe TRBD1 (6 bases). There are 17 residues in the CDR3. V was shortened by 1 base and J by 6 bases, with 16 bases between the two germline ends. Germline V lookup: CDR1 MGHDK, CDR2 SYGVNS. The CDR3 sequence: CASSELVPGAANSPLHF. The DNA for the CDR3 is TGTGCCAGCAGTGAATTGGTCCCGGGGGCAGCTAATTCACCCCTCCACTTT.

For the CDR3, the DNA is TGCGCCAGCAGCCAATTGACAAGGCGGGCCACTGAAGCTTTCTTT. It translates to CASSQLTRRATEAFF. The chain joins TRBV4-1 to TRBJ1-1; D remains ambiguous. Germline lookup yields CDR1 MGHRA and CDR2 YSYEKL. V was trimmed by 2 bases and J by 4 bases, leaving 14 bases between them. CDR3 length: 15 residues.

Turning to this clone: This specimen includes other DNA sequences encoding the same CDR3. V usage is TRBV4-3 and J usage is TRBJ1-1; D ambiguous. V was shortened by 0 bases and J by 1 base, with 3 bases between the two germline ends. This CDR3 spans 13 amino acids. The germline CDR1 and CDR2 sequences are LGHNA and YSLEER. This CDR3 reads CASSQDRNTEAFF. The CDR3 region has the DNA TGCGCCAGCAGCCAAGACAGGAACACTGAAGCTTTCTTT.

V is TRBV3-1 (or the pseudogene TRBV3-2) and J is TRBJ2-1; D not resolved. The CDR3 runs 14 residues. Germline V CDR1 and CDR2: LGHDT, YNNKEL (reference sequence). The V and J ends lost 0 bases and 7 bases respectively, with 10 bases between them. In nucleotides, the CDR3 is TGTGCCAGCAGCCAAGAGGCCCGGTGGAATGAGCAGTTCTTC. Its protein product is CASSQEARWNEQFF.

The chain is built from TRBV6-4 and TRBJ2-3; unclear D gene. V was clipped by 2 bases and J by 0 bases, with 9 bases between them. Germline V lookup: CDR1 MRHNA, CDR2 SNTAGT. CDR3 length equals 15 residues. CDR3 sequence (DNA): TGTGCCAGCAGTGACGGCGGATTTAGCACAGATACGCAGTATTTT. Amino acids: CASSDGGFSTDTQYF.

V usage is TRBV10-3 and J usage is TRBJ2-3; 11 bases map to TRBD1. This CDR3 has 16 amino acids. Looked up from germline, CDR1 is ENHRY and CDR2 is SYGVKD. V shed 2 bases, J shed 9 bases, and the junction held 10 bases outside the gene matches. DNA for the CDR3: TGTGCCATCAGTGAGACACTTGGACAGGGGGCTCAAACGCAGTATTTT. Its translation: CAISETLGQGAQTQYF.